This TCR beta chain was recorded in a study of blood T cells in healthy people across ages. To note about this clonotype: The antigen remains undetermined.

Notes on the study in general: More naive CD4+ cells and higher diversity marked long-lived donors relative to aged donors.

A minimum of 6 micrograms of total RNA was extracted per sample. CDR1 PRHDT and CDR2 FYEKMQ come from the germline V gene (reference sequence). V lost 6 bases and J 4 bases, leaving 14 bases between the germline ends. This CDR3 spans 14 amino acids. Together with a sample-barcoded 5' primer, a J-beta primer mix was included in a second PCR lasting roughly 6 to 12 cycles. TCRdb used MiXCR to reprocess the 5' RACE reads, holding one entry per CDR3 protein. The table has some 1.5 million distinct CDR3 sequences, 35% to 45% seen once; the top ten hold over 3.5%. The sequencing input was blood. The chain employs TRBV13 and TRBJ2-3; TRBD1 might be the D (6 bases). The receptor's source is a woman between 18 and 30 years old in good health. The CDR3: CASRLQGRADTQYF. DNA for the CDR3: TGTGCCAGCAGACTACAGGGAAGGGCAGATACGCAGTATTTT.